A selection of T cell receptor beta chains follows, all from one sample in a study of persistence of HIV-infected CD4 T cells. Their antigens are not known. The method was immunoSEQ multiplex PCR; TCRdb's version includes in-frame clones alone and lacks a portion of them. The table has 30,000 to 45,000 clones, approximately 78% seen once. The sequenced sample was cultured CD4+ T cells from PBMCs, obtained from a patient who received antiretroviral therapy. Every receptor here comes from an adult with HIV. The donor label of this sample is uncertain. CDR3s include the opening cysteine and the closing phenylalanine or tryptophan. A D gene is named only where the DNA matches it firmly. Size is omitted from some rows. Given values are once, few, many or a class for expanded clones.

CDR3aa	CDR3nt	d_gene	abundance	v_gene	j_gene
CASRGIQGYGNTIYF	TGTGCCAGCAGGGGTATACAGGGATATGGAAACACCATATATTTT	NA	NA	TRBV2	TRBJ1-3
CASSLEGAMNTEAFF	TGTGCCAGCAGCTTGGAGGGAGCAATGAACACTGAAGCTTTCTTT	NA	NA	TRBV5-5	TRBJ1-1
CASTPGQGAESNQPQHF	TGTGCCTCCACACCTGGACAGGGGGCGGAGAGCAATCAGCCCCAGCATTTT	TRBD1	few	TRBV10-3	TRBJ1-5
CASSIETVGNQPQHF	TGTGCCAGTAGTATTGAGACAGTCGGGAATCAGCCCCAGCATTTT	NA	NA	TRBV19	TRBJ1-5
CASSPRRAGYNEQFF	TGTGCCAGCAGCCCACGAAGGGCTGGATACAATGAGCAGTTCTTC	NA	once	TRBV6-6	TRBJ2-1
CASSLEPWGETQYF	TGCGCCAGCAGCTTGGAGCCTTGGGGGGAGACCCAGTACTTC	NA	NA	TRBV5-1	TRBJ2-5
CASRAGAGSYNEQFF	TGTGCCAGCAGGGCGGGGGCAGGCTCCTACAATGAGCAGTTCTTC	NA	NA	TRBV21-1	TRBJ2-1
CASSLGAGQPQHF	TGTGCCAGCAGCTTAGGGGCCGGTCAGCCCCAGCATTTT	NA	NA	TRBV7-7	TRBJ1-5
CASSVGGDRTDTQYF	TGTGCCAGCAGCGTTGGAGGGGATAGGACAGATACGCAGTATTTT	NA	few	TRBV9	TRBJ2-3
CASRTGQLEQYF	TGTGCCAGCAGAACCGGACAACTTGAGCAGTACTTC	NA	NA	TRBV27	TRBJ2-7
CASSLTSYEQYF	TGTGCCAGCAGTCTGACTTCGTACGAGCAGTACTTC	NA	NA	TRBV28	TRBJ2-7
CASSPNPMSGYTF	TGTGCCAGTAGTCCAAACCCCATGAGTGGCTACACCTTC	NA	NA	TRBV19	TRBJ1-2
CASSGGASSPLHF	TGTGCCAGTAGTGGGGGGGCCAGTTCACCCCTCCACTTT	NA	NA	TRBV19	TRBJ1-6
CASSLDSAYGYTF	TGCGCCAGCAGCTTGGACAGCGCCTATGGCTACACCTTC	NA	few	TRBV5-1	TRBJ1-2
CASKGTSGGEETQYF	TGTGCCAGCAAGGGGACTAGCGGGGGGGAAGAGACCCAGTACTTC	TRBD2	few	TRBV2	TRBJ2-5
CATSAEGTQETQYF	TGTGCCACCAGTGCCGAAGGGACCCAAGAGACCCAGTACTTC	NA	NA	TRBV24-1	TRBJ2-5
CASRSLAEYNEQFF	TGCGCCAGCAGGTCTCTAGCGGAATACAATGAGCAGTTCTTC	TRBD2	NA	TRBV5-1	TRBJ2-1
CAWSDGGQGEKLFF	TGTGCCTGGAGCGACGGGGGCCAAGGTGAAAAACTGTTTTTT	NA	NA	TRBV30	TRBJ1-4
CASSWTGQGDEAFF	TGCGCCAGCAGCTGGACCGGACAGGGGGACGAAGCTTTCTTT	TRBD1	few	TRBV5-1	TRBJ1-1
CASRPEGGRTYNEQFF	TGCGCCAGCAGGCCCGAAGGGGGTCGGACTTACAATGAGCAGTTCTTC	NA	few	TRBV5-1	TRBJ2-1
CASRWGQARRTEAFF	TGTGCCAGCCGGTGGGGACAGGCCCGGCGCACTGAAGCTTTCTTT	TRBD1	NA	TRBV2	TRBJ1-1
CASSIAQDLSHEQYF	TGTGCCAGTAGTATAGCCCAGGATCTTTCCCACGAGCAGTACTTC	NA	NA	TRBV19	TRBJ2-7
CASSFLTGYDTGELFF	TGTGCCAGCAGTTTCCTGACAGGGTATGACACCGGGGAGCTGTTTTTT	TRBD1	NA	TRBV27	TRBJ2-2
CASSEGPTSGTQYF	TGTGCCAGCAGTGAAGGGCCTACCTCGGGGACCCAGTACTTC	NA	NA	TRBV6-1	TRBJ2-5
CASSLVRGGAEQFF	TGTGCCAGCAGCTTGGTGCGGGGGGGCGCTGAGCAGTTCTTC	TRBD2	few	TRBV5-4	TRBJ2-1
CASSRPGQGSSQPQHF	TGTGCCAGCAGTCGTCCGGGACAGGGAAGTTCTCAGCCCCAGCATTTT	TRBD1	NA	TRBV7-8	TRBJ1-5
CASSQGFYEQYF	TGTGCCAGCAGCCAAGGGTTCTACGAGCAGTACTTC	NA	NA	TRBV2	TRBJ2-7
CASSSLAGGNGEQFF	TGTGCCAGCAGCTCACTAGCGGGGGGGAATGGTGAGCAGTTCTTC	TRBD2	NA	TRBV11-3	TRBJ2-1
CSVGRTGEYTEAFF	TGCAGCGTTGGAAGAACAGGAGAATACACTGAAGCTTTCTTT	NA	once	TRBV29-1	TRBJ1-1
CASSPGMYAEAFF	TGTGCCAGCAGCCCTGGGATGTACGCTGAAGCTTTCTTT	NA	NA	TRBV9	TRBJ1-1
CASREDSGNTIYF	TGTGCCAGTAGGGAGGACTCTGGAAACACCATATATTTT	NA	NA	TRBV19	TRBJ1-3
CASSPGLSQTGELFF	TGTGCCAGCAGCCCGGGACTCTCGCAAACCGGGGAGCTGTTTTTT	NA	NA	TRBV5-4	TRBJ2-2
CASSPSGSTDTQYF	TGCGCCAGCAGCCCGTCGGGAAGCACAGATACGCAGTATTTT	NA	NA	TRBV5-1	TRBJ2-3
CASSSGDRILLGYTF	TGTGCCAGCAGTTCAGGCGACAGGATTCTGCTTGGCTACACCTTC	NA	NA	TRBV28	TRBJ1-2
CATREDHDSGELFF	TGTGCCACCAGAGAAGACCACGATTCCGGGGAGCTGTTTTTT	NA	once	TRBV24-1	TRBJ2-2
CASSSNDRGAFF	TGTGCCAGCAGCTCAAACGACAGAGGAGCTTTCTTT	NA	NA	TRBV7-9	TRBJ1-1
CASSLTPGNGDTQYF	TGTGCCAGCAGCTTAACTCCCGGAAATGGAGATACGCAGTATTTT	NA	NA	TRBV7-3	TRBJ2-3
CASGADSYNSPLHF	TGTGCTAGTGGTGCGGACTCCTATAATTCACCCCTCCACTTT	NA	NA	TRBV12-5	TRBJ1-6
CASSSRQGAGGYTF	TGTGCCAGCAGTTCCCGACAGGGGGCTGGAGGCTACACCTTC	TRBD1	NA	TRBV27	TRBJ1-2
CASSHGQNNYGYTF	TGTGCCAGCAGCCACGGACAGAACAACTATGGCTACACCTTC	NA	NA	TRBV6-1	TRBJ1-2
CASSRRVAEAFF	TGTGCCAGCAGCCGAAGGGTTGCCGAAGCTTTCTTT	NA	few	TRBV5-6	TRBJ1-1
CASSLEGDFGTGELFF	TGTGCCAGCAGCTTAGAGGGGGACTTCGGGACCGGGGAGCTGTTTTTT	NA	NA	TRBV11-3	TRBJ2-2
CASSLGWVRTTNEKLFF	TGTGCCAGCAGCTTAGGGTGGGTCCGTACAACTAATGAAAAACTGTTTTTT	NA	NA	TRBV7-8	TRBJ1-4
CASSEGGTGDTEAFF	TGTGCCAGCAGTGAAGGAGGGACAGGGGATACTGAAGCTTTCTTT	TRBD1	NA	TRBV2	TRBJ1-1
CASSEGQGILRQPQHF	TGTGCCAGCAGTGAAGGGCAGGGTATACTTCGTCAGCCCCAGCATTTT	NA	NA	TRBV6-1	TRBJ1-5
CASGIRYNEQFF	TGTGCCAGCGGGATCCGGTACAATGAGCAGTTCTTC	NA	once	TRBV11-3	TRBJ2-1
CASSLASAIGGEAFF	TGCGCCAGCAGCTTGGCATCCGCTATAGGTGGCGAAGCTTTCTTT	NA	NA	TRBV5-1	TRBJ1-1
CASSLGQGTYF	TGTGCCAGCAGCTTAGGGCAGGGGACGTACTTC	NA	NA	TRBV7-9	TRBJ2-7
CASSLRQGAYNEQFF	TGTGCCAGCAGCCTGCGACAGGGGGCCTACAATGAGCAGTTCTTC	TRBD1	NA	TRBV7-2	TRBJ2-1